This entry lists 13 T cell receptor beta chains sequenced from one sample in a study of T cell clonotyping in hematopoietic cell transplantation. The repertoire was sequenced with immunoSEQ multiplex PCR; TCRdb's copy has only in-frame clones and lacks some. The table shows around 17,000 clones, with 71% occurring only once. The sequenced sample consisted of peripheral blood mononuclear cells. Receptors were obtained from a woman in her sixties or seventies in good health. Some clones in this sample may be carry-over from other donors' samples.

The chain is built from TRBV5-6 and TRBJ2-5; 10 nucleotides line up with TRBD1. The CDR3 consists of 14 residues. Looked up from germline, CDR1 is SGHDT and CDR2 is YYEEEE. V shed 3 bases, J shed 5 bases, and the junction held 4 bases outside the gene matches. CDR3 in amino acids: CASSYDRGQETQYF. CDR3 coding DNA: TGTGCCAGCAGCTACGACAGGGGGCAGGAGACCCAGTACTTC. Combining the CDR3 with reference TRBV5-6 and TRBJ2-5 gives the whole variable domain DAGVTQSPTHLIKTRGQQVTLRCSPKSGHDTVSWYQQALGQGPQFIFQYYEEEERQRGNFPDRFSGHQFPNYSSELNVNALLLGDSALYLCASSYDRGQETQYFGPGTRLLVL.

The J gene is TRBJ1-5, the V gene TRBV4-1, with TRBD1 matching 8 bases. The CDR3 runs 17 residues. V gave up 0 bases and J gave up 4 bases; unmatched junction bases: 8. Per the germline V gene, CDR1 is MGHRA and CDR2 is YSYEKL. Written as DNA, the CDR3 is TGCGCCAGCAGCCAAGAAGACAAACAGGGGGTAAATCAGCCCCAGCATTTT. It specifies CASSQEDKQGVNQPQHF.

The CDR3 DNA sequence: TGTGCCAGCAGTTACGTCCGGTCTCGCGAGCAGTACTTC. Protein sequence: CASSYVRSREQYF. The chain employs TRBV6-5 and TRBJ2-7; D is unresolved. The CDR3 covers 13 residues. The germline gives CDR1 MNHEY, CDR2 SVGAGI. Trimming stripped 2 bases from V and 6 bases from J, with 11 bases between.

This clone appeared a few times. CDR3 DNA sequence: TGTGCCAGGTTAGACAGGGGAAGCCAGCCCCAGCATTTT. Translated, it gives CARLDRGSQPQHF. This sequence joins TRBV21-1 and TRBJ1-5; the table names TRBD1, a call not compared with the DNA. TRBV21-1 is assigned pseudogene status. This CDR3 spans 13 amino acids.

The chain has TRBV6-5 and TRBJ2-7, with D perhaps matching TRBD1 or TRBD2 (7 bases each). This CDR3 comprises 15 residues. Trimming cost V 6 bases and J 2 bases, with 17 bases left between them. The germline V gene has CDR1 MNHEY and CDR2 SVGAGI. The CDR3 loop is CASRRRGGRTYEQYF. In DNA form, the CDR3 reads TGTGCCAGCAGACGCAGGGGGGGTCGAACCTACGAGCAGTACTTC.

This chain joins TRBV11-2 and TRBJ1-1, with D perhaps TRBD1 (6 bases). The CDR3 extends over 14 amino acids. Trimming removed 5 bases at V and 4 bases at J, with 14 bases between. Germline-derived CDR1 and CDR2 are SGHAT and FQNNGV. The CDR3 is CASSSLRGVTEAFF. CDR3 DNA: TGTGCCAGCAGCAGCCTCAGGGGTGTCACTGAAGCTTTCTTT.

This clone came up a few times. This chain links TRBV18 with TRBJ2-7, with no clear D. Trimming shortened V by 2 bases and J by 3 bases, and 5 bases separated the two germline ends. The CDR3 loop spans 12 amino acids. Germline CDR1 and CDR2: KGHSH and LQKENI. The CDR3 DNA follows: TGTGCCAGCTCACCAAATAGCTACGAGCAGTACTTC. The encoded protein is CASSPNSYEQYF. The full variable domain, in which reference TRBV18 and TRBJ2-7 provide the parts outside the CDR3, is NAGVMQNPRHLVRRRGQEARLRCSPMKGHSHVYWYRQLPEEGLKFMVYLQKENIIDESGMPKERFSAEFPKEGPSILRIQQVVRGDSAAYFCASSPNSYEQYFGPGTRLTVT.

The genes are TRBV7-6 and TRBJ1-5, with a tentative D call TRBD1 (6 bases). The CDR3 contains 16 residues. Germline loops: CDR1 SGHVS, CDR2 FNYEAQ. Trimming left V 1 base short and J 4 bases short, with 14 bases between. CDR3 region: CASSLGVWTENQPQHF. In DNA, the CDR3 is TGTGCCAGCAGCTTAGGTGTGTGGACAGAAAATCAGCCCCAGCATTTT.

This chain uses TRBV20-1 with TRBJ2-7; D is unclear. Trimming left V 3 bases short and J 4 bases short, with 7 bases between. CDR1 DFQATT and CDR2 SNEGSKA come from the germline V gene (reference sequence). This CDR3 contains 11 residues. CDR3 in DNA: TGCAGTGCTAGTATAAGTTACGAGCAGTACTTC. It codes for CSASISYEQYF.

V usage is TRBV6-5 and J usage is TRBJ1-5, with 7 bases aligning to TRBD1. The J segment lost 2 bases and the V segment lost 7 bases, leaving 5 bases of the junction unmatched. The CDR3 runs 14 residues. The germline V gene has CDR1 MNHEY and CDR2 SVGAGI. In nucleotides, the CDR3 is TGTGCCAGCAAACAGGGGTCGGGCAATCAGCCCCAGCATTTT. It encodes CASKQGSGNQPQHF.

This clone was detected once. The J gene is TRBJ1-1, the V gene TRBV29-1, with a tentative D call TRBD1 (6 bases). This CDR3 has 14 residues. In germline, CDR1 is SQVTM, CDR2 ANQGSEA. Trimming took 1 base from V and 4 from J, leaving 13 bases between them. The CDR3 here is CSVEVRLGGTEAFF. In DNA, the CDR3 is TGCAGCGTTGAAGTGCGGTTAGGGGGCACTGAAGCTTTCTTT.

The chain recombines TRBV4-3 with TRBJ2-3, with 10 nucleotides matching TRBD2. The CDR3 totals 19 residues. CDR1 and CDR2 (germline): LGHNA, YSLEER. After removal of 5 bases from V and 3 bases from J, the junction contained 17 bases not matched to a gene. CDR3 amino acids: CASSTRLGPSGGLTDTQYF. The CDR3 DNA follows: TGCGCCAGCAGCACTCGACTTGGGCCTAGCGGGGGACTTACAGATACGCAGTATTTT.

This clone was seen just once. V is TRBV7-3 and J is TRBJ2-5, with D hard to call. Germline CDR1 is SGHTA and CDR2 is FQGTGA. The CDR3 loop spans 14 amino acids. The V end lost 5 bases, the J end lost 7 bases, and 17 bases lay between the germline ends. DNA of the CDR3: TGTGCCAGCAGCCCGACCCATGGGTCAGGGACCCAGTACTTC. Protein sequence: CASSPTHGSGTQYF.